This T cell receptor (beta chain) was captured in a study of CD8 T cells in Susac syndrome. Sequencing of TCR beta was performed on blood CD8+ T cells and on blood CD4+ T cells. While CD8+ and CD4+ T cells were isolated negatively, TEMRA cells were enriched by FACS. The RNA, 0.5 to 1 ug, was put through reverse transcription using random hexamers. Amplification of TCR beta CDR3 was carried out by immunoSEQ multiplex PCR, which covered 54 Vbeta and 13 Jbeta segments. TCRdb reprocessed the immunoSEQ multiplex PCR reads with MiXCR, giving one entry per CDR3 protein. The sample lists 150,000 to 200,000 distinct CDR3 sequences; 94% were seen once. The receptor's source is a human donor with multiple sclerosis. Sequences were obtained from CD4+ T cells from PBMCs.

The CDR3 is CASSLEYGGDPEAFF. DNA for the CDR3: TGTGCCAGCAGCTTAGAATACGGCGGGGACCCTGAAGCTTTCTTT. The chain employs TRBV7-8 and TRBJ1-1; weak D call: TRBD1 (5 bases). Per germline, CDR1 SGHVS and CDR2 FQNEAQ. The CDR3 runs 15 residues. Deletions cut 1 base from V and 6 bases from J, with 15 bases between. The full variable domain, with the rest looked up from reference TRBV7-8 and TRBJ1-1, is GAGVSQSPRYKVAKRGQDVALRCDPISGHVSLFWYQQALGQGPEFLTYFQNEAQLDKSGLPSDRFFAERPEGSVSTLKIQRTQQEDSAVYLCASSLEYGGDPEAFFGQGTRLTVV.